A single sample gave rise to the 9 T cell receptor beta chains below, sequenced in a study of neurological immune-mediated disorders. Time point given: longitudinal time-point 3. From the 5' RACE reads, TCRdb called clonotypes with MiXCR, one entry per CDR3 protein. Counted here are more than 100,000 distinct CDR3 sequences, 10% to 14% occurring once; the ten biggest clones make up around 3.1%. The sequencing sample was made of PBMCs. Receptors originate from a female donor with HTLV-1-associated myelopathy (HAM/TSP).

This clonotype was seen repeatedly, ten times or more. V usage is TRBV7-2 and J usage is TRBJ2-3; weak D call: TRBD1 (6 bases). Per germline, CDR1 SGHTA and CDR2 FQGNSA. V lost 6 bases and J lost 4, with 14 bases in between. The CDR3 has 14 residues. This chain's CDR3 is CASRGTGRSDTQYF. In nucleotides, the CDR3 is TGTGCCAGCAGGGGAACAGGGCGGTCAGATACGCAGTATTTT.

This clonotype was detected many times. The rearrangement joins TRBV29-1 to TRBJ1-2; 8 bases are shared with TRBD1. CDR1 and CDR2 from the germline V gene are SQVTM and ANQGSEA. V lost 6 bases to trimming and J lost 3 bases; unmatched junction nucleotides: 9. The CDR3 loop spans 14 amino acids. This chain's CDR3 is CSVADRAIDYGYTF. The CDR3 nucleotides read TGCAGCGTCGCGGACAGGGCTATTGACTATGGCTACACCTTC.

There are a few counts of this clonotype. The CDR3 sequence is CASRIPRGAAGEQFF. In nucleotides, the CDR3 is TGTGCCTCCCGGATCCCTCGAGGCGCAGCGGGTGAGCAGTTCTTC. This sequence joins TRBV30 and TRBJ2-1; D is perhaps TRBD2 (6 bases). V lost 7 bases and J 9 bases, leaving 25 bases between the germline ends. CDR3 length equals 15 residues. Germline V gives CDR1 GTSNPN, CDR2 SVGIG (reference sequence).

Remarks on this clonotype: This may come from a read error, since a much larger clone is one base off. This chain links TRBV4-1 with TRBJ2-1, with D hard to call. CDR1 is MGHRA, CDR2 YSYEKL, per germline. The CDR3 has 15 residues. V dropped 3 bases and J dropped 0 bases, with 9 bases sitting between them. The chain's CDR3 is CASSQVPTSYNEQFF. CDR3 DNA: TGCGCCAGCAGCCAGGTACCTACCTCCTACAATGAGCAGTTCTTC.

In its sample, this clonotype was seen many times. CDR3 DNA sequence: TGTGCCACCAGCAGACGGGACGGCACAGATACGCAGTATTTT. The encoded protein is CATSRRDGTDTQYF. The V call is TRBV15, the J call TRBJ2-3; D tentatively fits TRBD1 or TRBD2 (5 bases each). Deletions cut 2 bases from V and 1 base from J, with 7 bases between. Germline V gives CDR1 LNHNV, CDR2 YYDKDF (reference sequence). The CDR3 is 14 amino acids.

This clonotype occurred many times. J is TRBJ1-4 and V is TRBV5-1; D is unresolved. Germline CDR1 is SGHRS and CDR2 is YFSETQ. The CDR3 is 14 amino acids. V shed 0 bases and J shed 8 bases, with 11 bases lying between them. For the CDR3, the DNA is TGCGCCAGCAGCTTGGTTCGGCCAGAGGAAAAACTGTTTTTT. Translating it yields CASSLVRPEEKLFF.

This clonotype occurred many times. The chain is built from TRBV29-1 and TRBJ1-4; D call uncertain. The V end lost 4 bases, the J end lost 8 bases, and 11 bases lay between the germline ends. The CDR3 totals 12 residues. CDR1 and CDR2 (germline): SQVTM, ANQGSEA. The CDR3 DNA reads as TGCAGCGTTGTAGGTGTTGGGGAAAAACTGTTTTTT. The encoded protein is CSVVGVGEKLFF.

As for this clonotype: A read error may be the cause here, since a much bigger clone is one base away. The chain carries TRBV7-3 and TRBJ2-7; D is ambiguous. This CDR3 region has 12 residues. Per germline, CDR1 SGHTA and CDR2 FQGTGA. Trimming cost V 8 bases and J 3 bases, with 11 bases left between them. The CDR3 protein is CASWTDRYEQYF. For the CDR3, the DNA is TGTGCCAGCTGGACCGACCGCTACGAGCAGTACTTC.

In this sample, this clonotype turned up many times. The genes are TRBV20-1 and TRBJ2-7; 7 positions agree with TRBD1. The CDR3 contains 14 residues. J lost 0 bases, V lost 6 bases, and 8 bases had no gene match. Germline CDR1 and CDR2: DFQATT and SNEGSKA (reference sequence). The CDR3 coding sequence is TGCAGTGCCCCCTCGACAGGGAGCTCCTACGAGCAGTACTTC. It yields the protein CSAPSTGSSYEQYF.